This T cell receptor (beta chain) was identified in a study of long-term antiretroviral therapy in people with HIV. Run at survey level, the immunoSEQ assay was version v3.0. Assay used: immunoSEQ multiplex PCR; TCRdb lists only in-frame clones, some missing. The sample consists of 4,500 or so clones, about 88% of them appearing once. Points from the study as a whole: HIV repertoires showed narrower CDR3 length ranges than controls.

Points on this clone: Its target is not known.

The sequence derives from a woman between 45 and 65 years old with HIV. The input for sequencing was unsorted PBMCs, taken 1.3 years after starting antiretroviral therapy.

The CDR3 DNA reads as TGCAGCGTTATTCAGCGCCCGAAGGGACCTGAAGCTTTCTTT. Protein product: CSVIQRPKGPEAFF. This chain joins TRBV29-1 and TRBJ1-1; D might be TRBD1 (5 bases). The CDR3 is 14 residues long. Per the germline V gene, CDR1 is SQVTM and CDR2 is ANQGSEA. The germline V and J ends were trimmed by 5 bases and 6 bases, with 19 bases remaining between them.